Listed below are T cell receptor beta chains from one sample, sequenced in a study of cytomegalovirus exposure and HLA in healthy donors. Assay used: immunoSEQ multiplex PCR; TCRdb lists only in-frame clones, some missing. The data show 150,000 to 250,000 clones, around 83% seen once. The specimen was PBMCs. Every receptor here comes from a woman in her fifties or sixties in good health and CMV-seropositive. CDR3s include the opening cysteine and the closing phenylalanine or tryptophan. The D gene is left open where the match is weak. Only some rows state a clone size, as once, few, many or a class for expanded clones.

J,V,D,size,length,CDR3,DNA
TRBJ2-5,TRBV5-6,TRBD2,NA,15,CASSSRGLAAETQYF,TGTGCCAGCAGCTCTCGAGGACTAGCGGCAGAGACCCAGTACTTC
TRBJ1-6,TRBV6-5,NA,once,13,CASSRGSDSPLHF,TGTGCCAGCAGCCGGGGTTCTGATTCACCCCTCCACTTT
TRBJ2-1,TRBV5-1,NA,NA,13,CASSLAQNNEQFF,TGCGCCAGCAGCTTGGCTCAGAACAATGAGCAGTTCTTC
TRBJ2-7,TRBV5-6,TRBD2,NA,15,CASSFPPGGGYEQYF,TGTGCCAGCAGTTTCCCTCCGGGAGGAGGTTACGAGCAGTACTTC
TRBJ2-5,TRBV7-2,TRBD2,NA,17,CASSFGPGGSPTETQYF,TGTGCCAGCAGCTTTGGGCCCGGCGGGAGCCCTACGGAGACCCAGTACTTC
TRBJ1-4,TRBV28,TRBD1,NA,15,CASSTPGTGNEKLFF,TGTGCCAGCAGTACCCCCGGGACAGGGAATGAAAAACTGTTTTTT
TRBJ1-2,TRBV27,TRBD1,NA,15,CASSLGQGFANGYTF,TGTGCCAGCAGTTTGGGACAGGGTTTTGCGAATGGCTACACCTTC
TRBJ2-2,TRBV27,TRBD1,NA,18,CASSPGQVRPRRTGELFF,TGTGCCAGCAGTCCCGGACAGGTCCGCCCGAGGAGGACCGGGGAGCTGTTTTTT
TRBJ1-2,TRBV14,NA,NA,15,CASSQAGTGSYGYTF,TGTGCCAGCAGCCAGGCGGGTACGGGCAGCTATGGCTACACCTTC
TRBJ1-2,TRBV29-1,NA,NA,14,CSVLPLTTNYGYTF,TGCAGCGTTCTACCCTTGACAACTAACTATGGCTACACCTTC
TRBJ2-1,TRBV7-6,TRBD1,NA,16,CASSLTPGQESNEQFF,TGTGCCAGCAGCTTAACTCCGGGACAGGAGAGCAATGAGCAGTTCTTC
TRBJ1-6,TRBV6-5,TRBD1,NA,14,CASSRGRDNSPLHF,TGTGCCAGCAGCAGGGGGCGCGATAATTCACCCCTCCACTTT
TRBJ2-1,TRBV6-5,NA,NA,13,CASSSGVVNEQFF,TGTGCCAGCAGTTCAGGGGTGGTCAATGAGCAGTTCTTC
TRBJ2-1,TRBV7-3,NA,NA,15,CASSLTGEPNNEQFF,TGTGCCAGCAGCTTGACAGGTGAACCGAACAATGAGCAGTTCTTC
TRBJ2-7,TRBV18,TRBD1,NA,15,CASSPPGTALDEQYF,TGTGCCAGCTCACCACCCGGGACAGCCTTGGACGAGCAGTACTTC
TRBJ1-2,TRBV5-4,TRBD1,NA,13,CASSSEGAGGYTF,TGTGCCAGCAGCTCCGAGGGGGCCGGTGGCTACACCTTC
TRBJ1-2,TRBV6-5,NA,NA,14,CASSYLQGGYGYTF,TGTGCCAGCAGTTACCTACAGGGTGGCTATGGCTACACCTTC
TRBJ2-1,TRBV7-2,NA,NA,14,CASSLQTVGNEQFF,TGTGCCAGCAGCTTACAAACAGTAGGAAATGAGCAGTTCTTC
TRBJ1-1,TRBV19,NA,NA,16,CASSIGEGQPHTEAFF,TGTGCCAGTAGTATCGGGGAAGGTCAACCGCACACTGAAGCTTTCTTT
TRBJ2-6,TRBV19,NA,NA,14,CASSFGAGANVLTF,TGTGCCAGTAGTTTCGGAGCGGGGGCCAACGTCCTGACTTTC
TRBJ2-1,TRBV4-1,TRBD1,NA,15,CASSPPGQGINEQFF,TGCGCCAGCAGCCCACCGGGACAGGGAATTAATGAGCAGTTCTTC
TRBJ2-4,TRBV7-2,TRBD2,NA,16,CASSLERGTSGGSKYF,TGTGCCAGCAGCTTAGAAAGGGGGACTAGCGGGGGTAGCAAGTACTTC
TRBJ2-7,TRBV27,TRBD2,NA,15,CASARPSGSQDEQYF,TGTGCCAGCGCCCGACCTAGCGGGAGTCAAGACGAGCAGTACTTC